The clone carrying this T cell receptor (beta chain) occurred many times. Its cognate antigen is unknown. The source of the sample is a study of a mutant IDH1 vaccine in newly diagnosed glioma. Study-level information: Of treated patients, about 60% were men and roughly 38% women, averaging roughly 40 years.

Trimming removed 5 bases at V and 0 bases at J, with 8 bases between. CDR1 is SNHLY, CDR2 FYNNEI, per germline. The CDR3 spans 13 residues. TCRdb's table, derived via immunoSEQ multiplex PCR, lists solely in-frame clones and lacks some. The sample has 60,000 to 100,000 clones, around 83% seen once. The sample's time point: week 23, last vaccination. Doses comprised 300 ug of mutant IDH1 20-mer peptide each, plus topical imiquimod. Astrocytomas found in donors were new, WHO grade 3 or 4, IDH1-mutant and ATRX-lost. The rearrangement links TRBV2 to TRBJ2-7; a possible D gene is TRBD2 (5 bases). The sequence was collected from a woman aged 45-65 years with glioma. The sequenced sample was PBMCs, obtained from a glioma patient whose treatment included an IDH1 peptide vaccine. CDR3 amino acids: CASSFGGSYEQYF. The CDR3 DNA reads TGTGCCAGCAGTTTCGGAGGCTCCTACGAGCAGTACTTC.